This TCR beta chain is drawn from a study of persistence of HIV-infected CD4 T cells (dated by TCRdb to 2019 to 2021). Regarding the complete study: The median time the participants had spent on suppressive ART was over 7 years. Peripheral blood samples of up to roughly 180 mL were taken at multiple time points, with the exception of two participants who underwent leukapheresis at a single time point. CMV- and HIV-1 Gag-responding CD4+ T cells were isolated from ART-treated individuals so that antigen-driven clonal expansion of HIV-1-infected cells could be examined. Cross-participant TCR cluster analysis included 8 participants for CMV and more than five participants for Gag. Proviral sequencing was used to assess clonality among infected cells, whereas TCRbeta sequencing gauged the clonality of all cells within each sorted population. Study-wide findings and limitations: Significantly lower TCRbeta richness was observed in CMV- and Gag-responding cells than in anti-CD3/anti-CD28-responding cells, and higher oligoclonality was observed in CMV-responding cells than in CD3/CD28-stimulated and Gag-responding cells. Only a small number of individuals took part in the study, and only a limited range of antigens was tested. Because the TCR analyses were done in bulk, restricting them to just the rare CMV-responding cells that actually carried HIV-1 proviruses was not possible. Within the same sorted populations, how oligoclonal the TCRs were correlated with how oligoclonal the proviruses were. Enrichment of degenerate expanded CDR3beta sequences was found in antigen-responding cells, suggesting convergent selection of CD4+ responses to CMV and Gag.

V is clipped by 4 bases and J by 3 bases, and the sequence between their germline boundaries is 10 bases long. Taken from the germline V gene (reference sequence), the CDR1 and CDR2 loops are LNHDA and SQIVND. Reading from cysteine to phenylalanine, the CDR3 counts 14 amino acids. Left in the record is the CDR3 DNA by itself, 42 bases read in frame from the first base. TCRbeta repertoires were sequenced from genomic DNA with the immunoSEQ hsTCRB assay version 4 in survey mode. Genomic DNA was diluted to about 9.1 ng/uL, using up to roughly 1 ug per sample for TCRbeta sequencing. Concerning the study's data processing: TCRbeta data were analyzed in ImmunoSeq Analyzer 3.0, with diversity computed on productive nucleotide rearrangements. The improved Chao index was used to estimate lower-bound TCR diversity, and the Gini coefficient was used to estimate clonality using the Immunarch R package. Different nucleotide rearrangements encoding the same CDR3beta amino acid sequence were treated as distinct clonotypes. TCRbeta sequences significantly enriched in antigen-responding cells relative to anti-CD3/anti-CD28-activated cells were identified by differential abundance analysis. GLIPH2 grouped TCRs by predicted peptide-MHC specificity, both within each participant and across combined participant data sets. TCRdb mirrors the immuneACCESS table, restricted to in-frame sequences. Some clones are absent from its copies; in checked studies, under half trace to an unresolved V gene, and the reason for the others is unknown. That table supplies the V and J calls and clone size; D and trimming were determined from the DNA. This sample is represented by under 25,000 clones; 74% of them were singletons. The biggest ten clones account for approximately 1.7% of the sample.

Interpreted using the paper, the treatment or condition label stands for: suppressive antiretroviral therapy. A pool of overlapping HIV-1 Gag 15-mer peptides was used at 0.8 to 1 ug per peptide per mL for cell stimulation. Responding CD4+ T cells were sorted on the basis of upregulation of both CD40 ligand and CD69. HIV-1-infected adults in whom suppressive ART had been started during chronic infection were enrolled as participants. Plasma HIV-1 RNA had been undetectable (below 50 copies/mL) in participants for at least 4 years. To be included, participants needed a CD4+ T cell count above 400 cells/uL and a positive CMV serology. Before stimulation, PBMCs were isolated using density centrifugation and then depleted of CD8+ T cells. For around 19 hours, the CD8-depleted PBMCs were stimulated with anti-CD28/CD49d costimulation, a CD40-blocking antibody, and enfuvirtide to prevent new infections. Cell sorting was performed on a Beckman Coulter MoFlo Legacy or XDP sorter, and dead cells were excluded with propidium iodide. Genomic DNA was extracted using the QIAamp DNA Mini Kit for samples with more than one million cells and using the Quick-DNA Microprep Kit for all other samples.

In the case of this clone: The antigen this receptor binds is unknown. Base qualities are missing; no much larger clone stands one base away.

This receptor was obtained from an adult man with HIV who was CMV-seropositive. The chain employs TRBV19 and TRBJ1-5; TRBD1 is a weak D gene call, 6 bases matching. Sequences were derived from CD4+ T cells sorted from PBMCs after roughly 19-hour stimulation, sampled from a patient who received antiretroviral therapy. The intended sense of this specimen's cell subset or site label: CD40L+CD69+ CD4 T cells responding to HIV-1 Gag peptides. DNA sequence: TGTGCCAGTAGTACAGACAGGTACAATCAGCCCCAGCATTTT. It specifies CASSTDRYNQPQHF.